This T cell receptor (beta chain) was recovered during a study of T cells in Graves' hyperthyroidism and ophthalmopathy. Authors of the study amplified TCR beta CDR3 regions from RNA transcripts. The TCR CDR3 was amplified in a first-round RT-PCR using the HTBI primer set. TCRdb re-called the multiplex PCR reads with MiXCR, one entry per CDR3 protein. The data show around 700,000 distinct CDR3 sequences, around 19% seen once. The material sequenced was blood. This TCR was sampled from a woman between 50 and 59 years old with Graves' hyperthyroidism that later progressed to Graves' ophthalmopathy.

CDR3 sequence reads: CASSLTGRRAETQYF. The DNA for the CDR3 is TGTGCCAGCAGTCTGACAGGGCGTCGTGCGGAGACCCAGTACTTC. V usage is TRBV6-1 and J usage is TRBJ2-5, with 7 bases fitting TRBD1. Germline V CDR1 and CDR2: MNHNS, SASEGT. The trim removed 5 bases at V and 5 bases at J, leaving 11 bases unmatched. The CDR3 is 15 amino acids.